This TCR beta chain was documented in a study of shared clonotypes between healthy human individuals (dated by TCRdb to the early 2020s). At the level of the whole study: The cohort included three men and a couple of women between 18 and 49 years of age. Per donor, three plates each were used for CD4 naive and CD4 memory, two for CD8 naive, and one for CD8 memory. Blood TCR repertoires of about five healthy adults were deeply sequenced to estimate repertoire size and the extent of clonotype sharing between individuals. To increase sequencing depth and limit assay-specific biases, TCR repertoire library preparation and sequencing were carried out by different laboratories using diverse techniques. Per donor, leukapheresis produced somewhere between about 0.94 and 9 billion PBMCs.

V is cut back by 4 bases and J by 2 bases, with 5 bases in the junction unmatched. The germline V gene specifies MGHRA as CDR1 and YSYEKL as CDR2. Including cysteine and phenylalanine, the CDR3 has 15 amino acids. Only the CDR3 region is kept as DNA, spanning 45 bases read in frame from base 1. About this clone: The target of this receptor is not known. Base qualities are not recorded, but no much larger clone differs from it by a single base.

Donors were healthy HIV-negative adults with no recently reported acute infections or vaccinations. All donors were Caucasian adults living in Nashville, Tennessee, USA. CD4+ T cells were enriched by magnetic negative selection; naive cells were then positively selected on CD45RA, and the negative fraction formed the memory subset. Blood was obtained by leukapheresis, after which PBMCs were separated by Ficoll-Histopaque density gradient centrifugation and cryopreserved in liquid nitrogen vapor phase. Analytical flow cytometry was used to check the purity and quantity of every magnetically sorted T cell population. Genomic DNA was isolated from every sorted fraction and measured by UV absorbance on a Nanodrop 2000c. Using the deep immunoSEQ assay, multiplex PCR amplified TCR CDR3 regions from genomic DNA. Extracted genomic DNA from each cell subset was spread evenly across all wells of several immunoSEQ 96-well plates, with each plate serving as a replicate. Each replicate PCR for sorted subsets received about 0.2 ug genomic DNA, equal to some 32,000 T cell genomes. The purified libraries were quantified using a Qubit 3.0 fluorometer, sized with a Bioanalyzer 2100, and then quantified again using the KAPA Library Quantification kit. A separate single-read 150-cycle Illumina NextSeq 550 flow cell was used to sequence each immunoSEQ 96-well plate. Processing in the source paper ran as follows. The immunoSEQ output contained only junctional sequences without quality scores, so filtering could not match that applied to full-length reads. To assign V/J genes and CDR3, sequences were annotated against IMGT germline references using PyIR, a Python wrapper for IgBLAST v1.9. Reads were filtered out if the reads had weak V/J assignments (E-value above 1e-6), no CDR3, stop codons, out-of-frame junctions, or ambiguous translated residues. V3J clonotypes were defined by identical inferred V gene, J gene, and CDR3 amino acid sequence. Percentage overlap between repertoires was computed as shared unique clonotypes divided by the size of the smaller repertoire. Three approaches were used to assess repertoire richness: RTK rarefaction, the Chao1 estimator, and Recon v2.1 estimates of unobserved clonotypes. For all TCRbeta clonotypes obtained by the gDNA method from a handful of donors, generation probabilities were computed with OLGA. TCRdb re-hosts the immuneACCESS table, in-frame sequences only. Its copies lack some clones; in the studies checked, an unresolved V gene accounts for under half of them, and the cause for the rest is not known. That table gives V, J and clone size, and the DNA gave D and trimming. This sample comprises 2,500,000 or so clones, 90% to 95% of them detected only once. Approximately 0.36% of the sample is in the top ten clones.

The investigation overall reported the following: Sampling was restricted to blood, and TCR repertoires in tissue are likely to differ from TCR repertoires in blood. Based on pairwise subsampling, the degree of clonotype sharing among donors was expected to be affected by sequencing depth. The small number of donors limited the genetic and exposure-history diversity represented. Even with the large sequencing depth, rarefaction of the sorted-subset datasets indicated that sequencing was incomplete. Compared with non-shared clonotypes, clonotypes shared by all four sorted-subset donors had higher generation probabilities. Across a handful of donors, roughly 5.1% of naive CD4, roughly 3.3% of naive CD8, about 2.3% of memory CD4, and about 0.44% of memory CD8 clonotypes were shared. Naive subsets generally had larger estimated clonotype richness than memory subsets did.

This clonotype was sampled from a young man in good health. Some clones in this sample may be carry-over from other donors' samples. The sample taken for sequencing was naive CD4+ T cells from PBMCs. The cell subset or site label on this specimen signifies: CD45RA+ positively selected. The sequence joins TRBV4-1 to TRBJ1-2; 9 nucleotides in the junction match TRBD1. The DNA is as follows: TGCGCCAGCAGCCCCGGACAGGGGACGAACTATGGCTACACCTTC. The encoded protein is CASSPGQGTNYGYTF.